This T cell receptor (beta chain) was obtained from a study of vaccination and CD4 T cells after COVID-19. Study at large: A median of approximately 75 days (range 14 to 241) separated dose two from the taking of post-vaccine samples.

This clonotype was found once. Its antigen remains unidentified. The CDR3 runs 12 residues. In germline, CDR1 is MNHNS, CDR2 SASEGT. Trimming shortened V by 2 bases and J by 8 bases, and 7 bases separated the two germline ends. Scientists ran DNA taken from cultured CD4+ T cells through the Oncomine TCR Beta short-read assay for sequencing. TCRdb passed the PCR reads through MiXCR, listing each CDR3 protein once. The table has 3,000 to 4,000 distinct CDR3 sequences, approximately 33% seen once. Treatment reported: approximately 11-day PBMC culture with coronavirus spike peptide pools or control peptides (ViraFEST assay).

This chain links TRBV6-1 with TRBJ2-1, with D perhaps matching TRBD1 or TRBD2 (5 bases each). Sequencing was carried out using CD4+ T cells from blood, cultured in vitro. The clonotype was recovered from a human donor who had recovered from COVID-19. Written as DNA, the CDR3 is TGTGCCAGCAGTGAACGGGGCGATGAGCAGTTCTTC. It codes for CASSERGDEQFF.